This paragraph covers one T cell receptor beta chain sequence. Its target is unknown. CDR3 length: 13 amino acids. CDR1 and CDR2 (germline): DFQATT, SNEGSKA (reference sequence). The ends were cut back, 1 base at V and 11 bases at J, with 16 bases in the middle. This entry comes from a study of spatial heterogeneity in lung cancer. Study summary: There were consistently more beta-chain sequences detected than alpha-chain sequences. Whole-study findings and limits: Of the expanded TCRs, ubiquitous and regional counts tracked the counts of ubiquitous and regional nonsynonymous mutations, respectively. Higher tumor mutation counts went along with higher counts of expanded intratumoral alpha and beta TCRs.

The time point was: sample taken at primary tumor resection. Samples were obtained from roughly 65 donors, all untreated early-stage non-small cell lung cancer patients. Frozen PBMC, nontumor lung or tumor provided whole RNA, which was sequenced unsorted. MiXCR, applied by TCRdb to the 5' RACE reads, yields one record per CDR3 protein. The table records roughly 8,900 distinct CDR3 sequences, about 9.3% of them present only once. The chain is built from TRBV20-1 and TRBJ2-3; no reliable D call. The specimen was lung tumor tissue, collected at surgery. The sequence derives from a female donor with early-stage non-small cell lung cancer. CDR3 sequence: CSARGGYQIQQYF. DNA of the CDR3: TGCAGTGCTAGAGGCGGATATCAGATACAGCAGTATTTT.